This T cell receptor beta chain originates from a study of T cell repertoires in cytomegalovirus infection. TCRdb reprocessed the reads with MiXCR, giving one entry per CDR3 protein. The sample contains about 300,000 distinct CDR3 sequences, 9.6% of which appear only once. Unmatched junction bases numbered 7, after V lost 0 bases and J lost 6 bases. The CDR3 spans 16 residues. The germline CDR1 and CDR2 sequences are LGHDT and YNNKEL (reference sequence). The chain recombines TRBV3-1 with TRBJ2-2; 7 bases are a match to TRBD1. Source material: PBMCs. This clonotype originated in a human donor in good health (CMV status not recorded). Some clones in this sample may be carry-over from other donors' samples. The CDR3 loop reads CASSQEPGGMAGELFF. DNA of the CDR3: TGTGCCAGCAGCCAAGAGCCAGGGGGAATGGCCGGGGAGCTGTTTTTT.